This T cell receptor (beta chain) came from a study of T cells in localized non-small cell lung cancer. Study-level points and caveats: Of the tissues analyzed, uninvolved adjacent lung showed maximal T cell clonality, greater than tumor. A median approximately 57 of the top 100 tumor clones appeared in adjacent lung. One tumor region alone was sequenced, and heterogeneity therefore remains possible. Longer overall survival was linked to higher blood T cell density.

Details on this clone: What it binds is unknown.

Looked up from germline, CDR1 is SGHNT and CDR2 is YYREEE (reference sequence). The CDR3 runs 17 residues. The trim removed 4 bases at V and 2 bases at J, leaving 4 bases unmatched. Profiled with immunoSEQ multiplex PCR; TCRdb holds only in-frame clones, not every one. The sample shows approximately 28,000 clones, roughly 90% of them seen only once. The TCR comes from a woman between 35 and 70 years old with stage III lung adenocarcinoma. Sequenced material: peripheral blood mononuclear cells, taken before any cancer treatment. This chain connects TRBV5-4 to TRBJ2-6, with 12 bases that match TRBD1. This CDR3 reads CASSPGQGAPGANVLTF. In nucleotides, the CDR3 is TGTGCCAGCAGCCCGGGACAGGGGGCGCCTGGGGCCAACGTCCTGACTTTC. The entire variable domain, with the rest obtained from reference TRBV5-4 and TRBJ2-6, is as follows: ETGVTQSPTHLIKTRGQQVTLRCSSQSGHNTVSWYQQALGQGPQFIFQYYREEENGRGNFPPRFSGLQFPNYSSELNVNALELDDSALYLCASSPGQGAPGANVLTFGAGSRLTVL.